What follows is one TCR beta chain and its context. The data originate from a study of shared clonotypes between healthy human individuals. The table came from immunoSEQ multiplex PCR; TCRdb's copy has only in-frame clones and leaves some out. The sample lists 2 million to 2.5 million clones; just over 90% were seen once. Germline V gene lookup returns CDR1 MNHEY and CDR2 SVGAGI. V shed 8 bases, J shed 4 bases, and the junction held 3 bases outside the gene matches. The CDR3 consists of 12 residues. The clonotype was recovered from a man younger than 35 in good health. Some clones in this sample may be carry-over from other donors' samples. This chain connects TRBV6-5 to TRBJ1-1; 8 bases match TRBD1. The sequencing input was naive CD4+ T cells from PBMCs. As to subset: CD45RA+ positively selected. This CDR3 is CASQGAGTEAFF. The CDR3, as DNA: TGTGCCAGCCAGGGGGCCGGCACTGAAGCTTTCTTT.